The TCR beta chain described here comes from a study of Tregs in tolerant kidney transplant recipients. Sequencing used immunoSEQ multiplex PCR; TCRdb keeps in-frame clones, though not all of them. This table has about 52,000 clones, approximately 91% appearing once. Looked up from germline, CDR1 is MNHNS and CDR2 is SASEGT. The CDR3 sequence is 12 residues long. Trimming shortened V by 1 base and J by 5 bases, and 3 bases separated the two germline ends. Findings of the study overall: Validation in larger populations is needed because few patients were studied. No direct test of biological reproducibility was done here. Tregs expanded with activated donor B cells seemed most donor-specific.

With regard to this clone: Its antigen is unidentified.

Mixed chimerism was transient after nonmyeloablative marrow transplants from related graft donors. Thawed PBMCs were FACS-sorted into unstimulated CD4+CD25+CD127- regulatory T cells, CD4+CD25- non-regulatory cells, CD4 and CD8 cells. The sample here was CD8+ T cells from blood (PBMCs), taken 24 months after the transplant. The chain uses TRBV6-1 and TRBJ2-1; D uncertain. This TCR was recovered from a human patient who received a combined kidney and bone marrow transplant. Some T cells may trace back to the graft donor. In DNA, the CDR3 is TGTGCCAGCAGTGAAGGCGACAATGAGCAGTTCTTC. It yields the protein CASSEGDNEQFF.